This record looks at one T cell receptor beta chain sequence and its context. Its target is not known. The entry originates in a study of cytomegalovirus exposure and HLA in healthy donors. Researchers ran the PCR with 60 Vbeta and 13 Jbeta primers. Sequencing used immunoSEQ multiplex PCR; TCRdb keeps in-frame clones, though not all of them. The sample shows roughly 100,000 clones, about three quarters of them seen only once. Overall study findings and caveats: The availability of immune exposure information extended only to CMV serostatus. A list of 164 TCR beta chains associated with cytomegalovirus was given.

The sample comprised PBMCs. This sequence originates from a middle-aged man in good health and CMV-seropositive.

CDR3 bases: TGTGCCAGCAGCTTTAGGACTAGCGGGGGGAACAATGAGCAGTTCTTC. This sequence encodes CASSFRTSGGNNEQFF. The chain combines TRBV7-9 with TRBJ2-1; TRBD2 matches 14 bases. The junction had 3 bases not matched to a gene; V was cut back by 3 bases and J by 5 bases. Germline CDR1 and CDR2: SEHNR and FQNEAQ (reference sequence). CDR3 length: 16 amino acids.